The clone carrying this T cell receptor beta chain has only one observation. TCRdb's copy holds only in-frame clones and misses some; the assay was immunoSEQ multiplex PCR. The sample holds approximately 410,000 clones, roughly 90% seen once. The sample is drawn from a study of blood T cell repertoires in COVID-19. V lost 5 bases, J lost 3 bases, and 14 bases lay in between. This CDR3 comprises 14 residues. Germline V gives CDR1 SEHNR, CDR2 FQNEAQ (reference sequence). The sample consisted of peripheral blood. The TCR was taken from a woman in her 30s with active or convalescent COVID-19. The gene calls are TRBV7-9 and TRBJ2-7; unclear D gene. CDR3 sequence reads: CASSPTQEHYEQYF. As DNA, the CDR3 is TGTGCCAGCAGCCCCACTCAGGAACACTACGAGCAGTACTTC.